This section outlines one TCR beta chain sequence together with its context. Authors' processing steps: By means of reference gene primer amplification, nucleated cell counts were estimated. This table comes from immunoSEQ multiplex PCR, and its TCRdb copy is limited to in-frame clones, with some not included. D and trimming were read from the DNA, whereas the V and J calls and clone size are those reported in that table. Seen here are around 320,000 clones, 89% observed once, and the top ten hold less than 3.5%. This entry comes from a study of blood T cell repertoires in COVID-19. Whole-study context: Sites across the United States, Italy and Spain contributed samples from acute and convalescent COVID-19.

Each exposed participant met a COVID-19 case in the 2 weeks preceding study entry. This CDR3 region has 14 residues. In germline, CDR1 is SGHRS, CDR2 YFSETQ. Trimming cost V 0 bases and J 4 bases; bases outside gene matches: 1. The chain has TRBV5-1 and TRBJ1-1, with 9 bases that match TRBD1. This receptor was identified in a woman between 45 and 60 years old who had been exposed to COVID-19. The specimen sequenced was PBMCs or T cells enriched from blood (not recorded which). The CDR3 DNA follows: TGCGCCAGCAGCTTGGAGGGACAGGGCACTGAAGCTTTCTTT. It translates to CASSLEGQGTEAFF.